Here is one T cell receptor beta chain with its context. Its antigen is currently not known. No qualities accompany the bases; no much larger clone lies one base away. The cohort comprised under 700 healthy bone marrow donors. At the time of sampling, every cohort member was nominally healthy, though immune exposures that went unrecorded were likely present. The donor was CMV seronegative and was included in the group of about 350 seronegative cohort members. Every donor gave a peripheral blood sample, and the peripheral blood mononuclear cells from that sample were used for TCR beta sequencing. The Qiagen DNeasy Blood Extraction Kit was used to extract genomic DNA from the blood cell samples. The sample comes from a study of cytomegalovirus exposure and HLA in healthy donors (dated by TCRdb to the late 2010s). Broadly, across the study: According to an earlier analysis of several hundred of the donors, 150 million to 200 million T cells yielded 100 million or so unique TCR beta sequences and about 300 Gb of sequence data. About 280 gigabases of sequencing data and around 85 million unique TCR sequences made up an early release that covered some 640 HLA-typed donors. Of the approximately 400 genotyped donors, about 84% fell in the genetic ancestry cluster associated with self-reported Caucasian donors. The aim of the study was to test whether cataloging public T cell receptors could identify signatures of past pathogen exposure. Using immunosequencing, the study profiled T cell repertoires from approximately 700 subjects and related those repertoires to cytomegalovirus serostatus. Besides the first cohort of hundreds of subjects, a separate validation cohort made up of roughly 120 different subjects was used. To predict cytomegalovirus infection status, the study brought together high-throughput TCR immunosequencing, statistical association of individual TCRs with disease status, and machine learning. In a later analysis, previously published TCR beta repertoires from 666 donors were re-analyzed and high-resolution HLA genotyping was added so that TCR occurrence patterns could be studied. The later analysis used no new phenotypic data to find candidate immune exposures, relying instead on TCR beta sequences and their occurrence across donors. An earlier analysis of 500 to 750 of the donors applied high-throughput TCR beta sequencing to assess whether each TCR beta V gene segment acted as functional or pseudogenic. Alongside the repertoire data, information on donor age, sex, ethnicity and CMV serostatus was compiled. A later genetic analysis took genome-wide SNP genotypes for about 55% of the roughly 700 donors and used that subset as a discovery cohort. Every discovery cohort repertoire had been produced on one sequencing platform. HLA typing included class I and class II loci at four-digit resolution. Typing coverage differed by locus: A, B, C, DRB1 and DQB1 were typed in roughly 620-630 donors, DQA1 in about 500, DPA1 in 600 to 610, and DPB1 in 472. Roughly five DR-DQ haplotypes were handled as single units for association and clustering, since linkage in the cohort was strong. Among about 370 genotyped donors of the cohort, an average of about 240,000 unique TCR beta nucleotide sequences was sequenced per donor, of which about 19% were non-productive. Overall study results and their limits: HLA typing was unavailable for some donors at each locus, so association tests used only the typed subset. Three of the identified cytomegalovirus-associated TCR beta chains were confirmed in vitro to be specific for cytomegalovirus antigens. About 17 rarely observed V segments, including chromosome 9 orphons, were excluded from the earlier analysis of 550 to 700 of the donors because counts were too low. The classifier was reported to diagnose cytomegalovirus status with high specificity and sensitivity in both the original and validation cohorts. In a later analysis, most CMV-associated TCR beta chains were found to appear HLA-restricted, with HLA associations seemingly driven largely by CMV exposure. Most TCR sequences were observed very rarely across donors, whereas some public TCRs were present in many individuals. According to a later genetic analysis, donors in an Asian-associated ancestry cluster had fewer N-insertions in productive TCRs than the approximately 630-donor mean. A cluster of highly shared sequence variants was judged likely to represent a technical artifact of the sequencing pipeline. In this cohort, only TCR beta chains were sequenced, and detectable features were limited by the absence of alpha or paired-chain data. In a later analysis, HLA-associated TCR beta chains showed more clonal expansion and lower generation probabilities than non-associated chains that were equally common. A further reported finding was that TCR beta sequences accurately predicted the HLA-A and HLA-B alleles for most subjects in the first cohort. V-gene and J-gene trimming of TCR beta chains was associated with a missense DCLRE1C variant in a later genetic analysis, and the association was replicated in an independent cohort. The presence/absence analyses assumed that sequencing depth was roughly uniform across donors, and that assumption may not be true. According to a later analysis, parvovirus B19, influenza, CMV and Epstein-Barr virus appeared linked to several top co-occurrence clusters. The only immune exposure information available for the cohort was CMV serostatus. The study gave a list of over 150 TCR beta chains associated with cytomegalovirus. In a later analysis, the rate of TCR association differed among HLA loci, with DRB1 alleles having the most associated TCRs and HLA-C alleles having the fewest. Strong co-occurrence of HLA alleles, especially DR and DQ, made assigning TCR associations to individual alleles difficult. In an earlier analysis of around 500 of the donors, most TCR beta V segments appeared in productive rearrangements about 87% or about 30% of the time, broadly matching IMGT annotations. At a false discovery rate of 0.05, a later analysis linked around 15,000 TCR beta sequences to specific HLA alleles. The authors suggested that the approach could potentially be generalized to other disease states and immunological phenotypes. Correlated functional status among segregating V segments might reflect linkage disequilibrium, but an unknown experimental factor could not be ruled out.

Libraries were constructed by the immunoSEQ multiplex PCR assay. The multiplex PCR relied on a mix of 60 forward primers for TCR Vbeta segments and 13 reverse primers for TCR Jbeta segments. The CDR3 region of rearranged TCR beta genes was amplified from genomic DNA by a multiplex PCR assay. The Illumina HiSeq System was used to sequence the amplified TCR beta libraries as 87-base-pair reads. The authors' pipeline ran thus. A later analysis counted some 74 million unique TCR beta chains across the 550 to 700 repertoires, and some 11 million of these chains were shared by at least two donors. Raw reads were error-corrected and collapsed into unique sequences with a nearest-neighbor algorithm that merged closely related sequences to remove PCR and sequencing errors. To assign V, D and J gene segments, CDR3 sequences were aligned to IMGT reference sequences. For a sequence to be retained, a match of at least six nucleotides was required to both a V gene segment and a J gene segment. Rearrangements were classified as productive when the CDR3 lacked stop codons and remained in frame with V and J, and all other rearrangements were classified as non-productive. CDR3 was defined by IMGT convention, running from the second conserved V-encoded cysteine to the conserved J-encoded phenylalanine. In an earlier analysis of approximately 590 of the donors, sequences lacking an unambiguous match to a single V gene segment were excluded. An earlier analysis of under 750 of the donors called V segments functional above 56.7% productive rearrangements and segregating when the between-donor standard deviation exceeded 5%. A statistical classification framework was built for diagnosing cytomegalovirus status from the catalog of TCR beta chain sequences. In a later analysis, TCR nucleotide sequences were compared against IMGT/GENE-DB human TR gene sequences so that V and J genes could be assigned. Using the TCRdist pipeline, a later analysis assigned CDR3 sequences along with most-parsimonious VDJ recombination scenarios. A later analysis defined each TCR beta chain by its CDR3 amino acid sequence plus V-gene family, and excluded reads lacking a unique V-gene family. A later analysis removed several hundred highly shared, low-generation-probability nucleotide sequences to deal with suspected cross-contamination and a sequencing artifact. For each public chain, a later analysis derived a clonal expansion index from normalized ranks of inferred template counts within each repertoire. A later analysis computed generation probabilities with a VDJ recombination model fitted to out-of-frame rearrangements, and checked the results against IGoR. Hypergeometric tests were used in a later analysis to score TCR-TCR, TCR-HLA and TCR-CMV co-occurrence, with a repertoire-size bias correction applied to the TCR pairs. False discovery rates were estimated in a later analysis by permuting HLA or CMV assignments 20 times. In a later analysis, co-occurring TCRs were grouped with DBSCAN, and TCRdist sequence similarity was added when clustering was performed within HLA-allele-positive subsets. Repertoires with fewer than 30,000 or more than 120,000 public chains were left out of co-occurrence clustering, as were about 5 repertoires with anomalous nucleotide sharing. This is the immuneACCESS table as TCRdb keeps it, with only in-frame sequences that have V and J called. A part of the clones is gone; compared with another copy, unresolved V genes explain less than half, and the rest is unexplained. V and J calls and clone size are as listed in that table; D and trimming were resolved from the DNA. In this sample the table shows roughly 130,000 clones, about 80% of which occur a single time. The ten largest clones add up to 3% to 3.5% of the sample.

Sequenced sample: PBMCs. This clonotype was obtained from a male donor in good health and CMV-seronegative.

DNA sequence: TGTGCCAGTAGCGCCCTACAGGGCGAAGCGGAGACCCAGTACTTC. Translated, it gives CASSALQGEAETQYF. The chain employs TRBV19 and TRBJ2-5; 6 matching bases give a weak D call of TRBD1. Inclusive of the bounding cysteine and phenylalanine, the CDR3 is 15 residues long. The entry retains the CDR3 DNA only, 45 bases that are in frame from base 1. V gives up 6 bases and J gives up 5 bases, and the segment between their germline ends measures 19 bases. According to the germline V gene (reference sequence), CDR1 reads LNHDA and CDR2 reads SQIVND. Reference TRBV19 and TRBJ2-5 genes cover what lies past the CDR3, so the full variable domain is DGGITQSPKYLFRKEGQNVTLSCEQNLNHDAMYWYRQDPGQGLRLIYYSQIVNDFQKGDIAEGYSVSREKKESFPLTVTSAQKNPTAFYLCASSALQGEAETQYFGPGTRLLVL.